This is a list of T cell receptor beta chains from one sample in a study of human T cells and chemical hapten exposure. Via MiXCR, TCRdb re-called the RACE reads, giving one row per CDR3 protein. The table shows around 300,000 distinct CDR3 sequences, with 7.7% occurring only once. Sequencing used whole blood, obtained in connection with sensitization to the hapten diphenylcyclopropenone (DPC). These receptors originate from a man aged 18 to 35 with alopecia areata. Some clones in this sample may be carry-over from other donors' samples. The CDR3 runs from the conserved cysteine through the conserved F or W. The order of the fields is D gene, J gene, clone size, V gene, CDR3 DNA, CDR3 protein. The D gene is left open where the match is weak. The size field is filled for only some rows; it gives once, few, many or a size class.

TRBD1	TRBJ1-6	-	TRBV6-2/TRBV6-3	TGTGCCAGCAGAACGGGACAGAGAATTTCACCCCTCCACTTT	CASRTGQRISPLHF
TRBD1	TRBJ1-4	-	TRBV6-5	TGTGCCAGCAGTTCGGACAGGTCAAATGAAAAACTGTTTTTT	CASSSDRSNEKLFF
-	TRBJ2-3	-	TRBV28	TGTGCCAGCAGTCACCTGACGGCGGATCGCGGCACAGATACGCAGTATTTT	CASSHLTADRGTDTQYF
-	TRBJ2-7	-	TRBV29-1	TGCAGCGTTGTTAGGGTCGTCGGCTACGAGCAGTACTTC	CSVVRVVGYEQYF
-	TRBJ1-6	-	TRBV10-3	TGTGCCATCAGACCGGGGTCTTATAATTCACCCCTCCACTTT	CAIRPGSYNSPLHF
-	TRBJ2-7	few	TRBV6-6	TGTGCCAGCAGTTCCCTGCCGGGCAGGGCTCGCTCCTACGAGCAGTACTTC	CASSSLPGRARSYEQYF
-	TRBJ2-7	-	TRBV4-1	TGCGCCAGCAGCTCCCGGGACGTAGACTACGAGCAGTACTTC	CASSSRDVDYEQYF
-	TRBJ2-3	-	TRBV6-4	TGTGCCAGCAGTGAAAACTACTTCACAGATACGCAGTATTTT	CASSENYFTDTQYF
TRBD1	TRBJ2-1	few	TRBV7-9	TGTGCCAGCAGCTTAGGGCAGGGGGCTTTTGGGAATGAGCAGTTCTTC	CASSLGQGAFGNEQFF
-	TRBJ2-1	once	TRBV9	TGTGTCAGCAGCGTGGACAATTACAATGAGCAGTTCTTC	CVSSVDNYNEQFF
-	TRBJ1-2	many	TRBV27	TGTGCCAGCAGTTCAGGGCCCAGCGGCTACACCTTC	CASSSGPSGYTF
TRBD2	TRBJ2-1	-	TRBV20-1	TGCAGTGCTAGAGTTTCCGGGGGGGTATACAATGAGCAGTTCTTC	CSARVSGGVYNEQFF
TRBD1	TRBJ1-6	many	TRBV6-5	TGTGCCAGTCGGACAGGCCCAAATTCACCCCTCCACTTT	CASRTGPNSPLHF
-	TRBJ2-7	few	TRBV5-1	TGCGCCAGCAGCGTCGGAATCCGAAGGTCTGGAGAGCAGTACTTC	CASSVGIRRSGEQYF
TRBD1	TRBJ2-7	few	TRBV5-1	TGCGCCAGCAGCTTGGTGACAGGGGGCGGACTACACGAGCAGTACTTC	CASSLVTGGGLHEQYF